The rows below give T cell receptor beta chains drawn from one sample of a study of cytomegalovirus exposure and HLA in healthy donors. Generated by immunoSEQ multiplex PCR, the TCRdb table keeps only in-frame clones and is missing some. The sample has 180,000 or so clones, approximately 82% seen once. The sequenced sample was PBMCs. The receptors originated from a male donor in good health and CMV-seronegative. The CDR3 runs from the conserved cysteine through the conserved F or W. The D gene is left open where the match is weak. Some rows mark clone size as missing; the rest say once, few, many or name a class of expanded clone.

V gene: TRBV19; J gene: TRBJ1-1; D gene: -; clone size: -; CDR3 protein: CASSRGLTEAFF; CDR3 DNA: TGTGCCAGTAGTAGGGGGCTCACTGAAGCTTTCTTT
V gene: TRBV28; J gene: TRBJ2-3; D gene: -; clone size: -; CDR3 protein: CASSLAGIQTDTQYF; CDR3 DNA: TGTGCCAGCAGTTTAGCAGGTATTCAGACAGATACGCAGTATTTT
V gene: TRBV4-2; J gene: TRBJ2-6; D gene: -; clone size: -; CDR3 protein: CASSQDPHSGANVLTF; CDR3 DNA: TGTGCCAGCAGCCAAGATCCCCACTCTGGGGCCAACGTCCTGACTTTC
V gene: TRBV30; J gene: TRBJ1-2; D gene: -; clone size: -; CDR3 protein: CARGGANYGYTF; CDR3 DNA: TGTGCCCGTGGGGGCGCTAACTATGGCTACACCTTC
V gene: TRBV6-7; J gene: TRBJ2-1; D gene: -; clone size: -; CDR3 protein: CASSYRSSPYNEQFF; CDR3 DNA: TGTGCCAGCAGTTACAGGAGCTCTCCCTACAATGAGCAGTTCTTC
V gene: TRBV29-1; J gene: TRBJ2-7; D gene: TRBD1; clone size: few; CDR3 protein: CSVEGGQGDYEQYF; CDR3 DNA: TGCAGCGTTGAAGGAGGACAGGGCGACTACGAGCAGTACTTC
V gene: TRBV19; J gene: TRBJ2-7; D gene: -; clone size: -; CDR3 protein: CASSIRESGGGEQYF; CDR3 DNA: TGTGCCAGTAGTATCCGGGAGTCCGGGGGTGGTGAGCAGTACTTC
V gene: TRBV19; J gene: TRBJ2-7; D gene: -; clone size: -; CDR3 protein: CASMGPPGYEQYF; CDR3 DNA: TGTGCCAGTATGGGCCCCCCAGGCTACGAGCAGTACTTC
V gene: TRBV5-1; J gene: TRBJ1-4; D gene: TRBD1; clone size: few; CDR3 protein: CASSFGGTGGEKLFF; CDR3 DNA: TGCGCCAGCAGCTTCGGAGGGACAGGGGGTGAAAAACTGTTTTTT
V gene: TRBV14; J gene: TRBJ2-7; D gene: -; clone size: -; CDR3 protein: CASSPGAKIGAEQYF; CDR3 DNA: TGTGCCAGCAGCCCGGGAGCGAAGATCGGGGCCGAGCAGTACTTC
V gene: TRBV5-4; J gene: TRBJ1-2; D gene: -; clone size: -; CDR3 protein: CASSPKEPANYGYTF; CDR3 DNA: TGTGCCAGCAGCCCTAAAGAACCTGCTAACTATGGCTACACCTTC
V gene: TRBV7-8; J gene: TRBJ2-3; D gene: -; clone size: -; CDR3 protein: CASSFGLEDTQYF; CDR3 DNA: TGTGCCAGCAGCTTCGGTTTGGAGGATACGCAGTATTTT
V gene: TRBV6-1; J gene: TRBJ2-7; D gene: -; clone size: -; CDR3 protein: CASSVEGSSYEQYF; CDR3 DNA: TGTGCCAGCAGTGTCGAAGGGAGCTCCTACGAGCAGTACTTC
V gene: TRBV7-9; J gene: TRBJ2-1; D gene: -; clone size: -; CDR3 protein: CASNLNNEQFF; CDR3 DNA: TGTGCCAGCAACCTAAACAATGAGCAGTTCTTC
V gene: TRBV5-5; J gene: TRBJ2-3; D gene: -; clone size: -; CDR3 protein: CASSSRQVGDTQYF; CDR3 DNA: TGTGCCAGCAGCTCCCGACAGGTTGGGGATACGCAGTATTTT
V gene: TRBV5-1; J gene: TRBJ1-3; D gene: TRBD1; clone size: -; CDR3 protein: CASSLGTGPSGNTIYF; CDR3 DNA: TGCGCCAGCAGCTTGGGGACAGGCCCCTCTGGAAACACCATATATTTT
V gene: TRBV2; J gene: TRBJ2-1; D gene: TRBD2; clone size: -; CDR3 protein: CASSVGGRGNEQFF; CDR3 DNA: TGTGCCAGCAGTGTCGGCGGGAGGGGCAATGAGCAGTTCTTC
V gene: TRBV5-4; J gene: TRBJ2-3; D gene: TRBD1; clone size: -; CDR3 protein: CASTQGASTDTQYF; CDR3 DNA: TGTGCCAGCACACAGGGGGCTAGCACAGATACGCAGTATTTT
V gene: TRBV5-1; J gene: TRBJ2-7; D gene: TRBD1; clone size: -; CDR3 protein: CASRPGQGGPYEQYF; CDR3 DNA: TGCGCCAGCAGGCCGGGACAGGGGGGCCCTTACGAGCAGTACTTC
V gene: TRBV5-1; J gene: TRBJ2-7; D gene: -; clone size: once; CDR3 protein: CASSLAGGTFYEQYF; CDR3 DNA: TGCGCCAGCAGCTTGGCAGGGGGGACTTTCTACGAGCAGTACTTC
V gene: TRBV6-5; J gene: TRBJ2-2; D gene: -; clone size: few; CDR3 protein: CASSEEGGTGELFF; CDR3 DNA: TGTGCCAGCAGTGAAGAAGGGGGCACCGGGGAGCTGTTTTTT
V gene: TRBV6-4; J gene: TRBJ2-1; D gene: TRBD2; clone size: -; CDR3 protein: CASSDSSGSYNEQFF; CDR3 DNA: TGTGCCAGCAGTGACTCTAGCGGGAGTTACAATGAGCAGTTCTTC
V gene: TRBV6-5; J gene: TRBJ2-5; D gene: TRBD2; clone size: -; CDR3 protein: CASSGLALYQETQYF; CDR3 DNA: TGTGCCAGCAGCGGACTAGCCTTGTACCAAGAGACCCAGTACTTC
V gene: TRBV7-9; J gene: TRBJ1-5; D gene: TRBD1; clone size: -; CDR3 protein: CSSSLTGAGPLYSNQPQHF; CDR3 DNA: TGTTCCAGCAGCTTAACAGGGGCAGGGCCCCTTTATAGCAATCAGCCCCAGCATTTT
V gene: TRBV28; J gene: TRBJ2-1; D gene: TRBD2; clone size: -; CDR3 protein: CASSVLAGAHNEQFF; CDR3 DNA: TGTGCCAGCAGTGTACTAGCGGGGGCCCACAATGAGCAGTTCTTC
V gene: TRBV25-1; J gene: TRBJ2-5; D gene: -; clone size: -; CDR3 protein: CASRSSGDTQYF; CDR3 DNA: TGTGCCAGCAGGTCCTCGGGGGACACCCAGTACTTC
V gene: TRBV10-3; J gene: TRBJ2-7; D gene: TRBD1; clone size: once; CDR3 protein: CAIRKGQGGGMSF; CDR3 DNA: TGTGCCATCAGGAAGGGACAGGGGGGCGGAATGTCGTTC
V gene: TRBV28; J gene: TRBJ1-5; D gene: -; clone size: -; CDR3 protein: CASSFGLTVQPQHF; CDR3 DNA: TGTGCCAGCAGTTTTGGACTCACCGTCCAGCCCCAGCATTTT
V gene: TRBV27; J gene: TRBJ1-2; D gene: TRBD1; clone size: -; CDR3 protein: CASSLVSGTGFNYGYTF; CDR3 DNA: TGTGCCAGCAGTTTAGTGTCCGGGACAGGGTTTAACTATGGCTACACCTTC
V gene: TRBV28; J gene: TRBJ1-1; D gene: -; clone size: -; CDR3 protein: CASTQRRGAGSGFAFF; CDR3 DNA: TGTGCCAGCACCCAACGTAGGGGCGCGGGGTCAGGCTTTGCTTTCTTT
V gene: TRBV19; J gene: TRBJ1-2; D gene: -; clone size: -; CDR3 protein: CASKAVGYTF; CDR3 DNA: TGTGCCAGTAAAGCGGTCGGCTACACCTTC
V gene: TRBV6-6; J gene: TRBJ1-4; D gene: -; clone size: -; CDR3 protein: CASTVTGPVSEKLFF; CDR3 DNA: TGTGCCAGCACCGTAACAGGGCCAGTGTCTGAAAAACTGTTTTTT
V gene: TRBV19; J gene: TRBJ1-1; D gene: -; clone size: once; CDR3 protein: CASSIDPRLAEAFF; CDR3 DNA: TGTGCCAGTAGTATAGATCCGAGACTCGCTGAAGCTTTCTTT
V gene: TRBV5-6; J gene: TRBJ1-5; D gene: -; clone size: -; CDR3 protein: CASSLRVQGHSNQPQHF; CDR3 DNA: TGTGCCAGCAGCTTGAGAGTGCAGGGACATAGCAATCAGCCCCAGCATTTT
V gene: TRBV7-9; J gene: TRBJ1-2; D gene: -; clone size: -; CDR3 protein: CSSSLHRDGYTF; CDR3 DNA: TGTTCCAGCAGCCTCCACAGGGATGGCTACACCTTC
V gene: TRBV28; J gene: TRBJ2-5; D gene: -; clone size: -; CDR3 protein: CASSRMPGFQETQYF; CDR3 DNA: TGTGCCAGCAGCCGAATGCCAGGATTCCAAGAGACCCAGTACTTC
V gene: TRBV7-3; J gene: TRBJ2-7; D gene: TRBD2; clone size: -; CDR3 protein: CASSLEGTSGRYEQYF; CDR3 DNA: TGTGCCAGCAGCTTAGAAGGGACTAGCGGGAGATACGAGCAGTACTTC
V gene: TRBV7-2; J gene: TRBJ2-7; D gene: -; clone size: -; CDR3 protein: CVSSLPSRYEQYF; CDR3 DNA: TGTGTCAGCAGCTTACCCTCCCGCTACGAGCAGTACTTC
V gene: TRBV9; J gene: TRBJ2-6; D gene: -; clone size: -; CDR3 protein: CASSVGASGANVLTF; CDR3 DNA: TGTGCCAGCAGCGTAGGGGCCTCTGGGGCCAACGTCCTGACTTTC
V gene: TRBV25-1; J gene: TRBJ1-1; D gene: -; clone size: -; CDR3 protein: CASSAGLLNTEAFF; CDR3 DNA: TGTGCCAGCAGTGCTGGACTCTTGAACACTGAAGCTTTCTTT
V gene: TRBV7-9; J gene: TRBJ1-2; D gene: -; clone size: -; CDR3 protein: CASSSGAGVLNYGYTF; CDR3 DNA: TGTGCCAGCAGCTCCGGAGCAGGGGTTCTCAACTATGGCTACACCTTC
V gene: TRBV4-1; J gene: TRBJ1-2; D gene: -; clone size: -; CDR3 protein: CASSHGGNDYGYTF; CDR3 DNA: TGCGCCAGCAGCCACGGGGGGAATGACTATGGCTACACCTTC
V gene: TRBV7-2; J gene: TRBJ2-7; D gene: TRBD2; clone size: -; CDR3 protein: CASELAGGPYEQYF; CDR3 DNA: TGTGCCAGCGAGCTAGCGGGAGGGCCTTACGAGCAGTACTTC
V gene: TRBV25-1; J gene: TRBJ2-5; D gene: TRBD2; clone size: -; CDR3 protein: CASSEAGETTQYF; CDR3 DNA: TGTGCCAGCAGTGAAGCGGGGGAAACGACCCAGTACTTC
V gene: TRBV5-1; J gene: TRBJ1-2; D gene: -; clone size: -; CDR3 protein: CASSLGAGDYGYTF; CDR3 DNA: TGCGCCAGCAGCTTGGGAGCAGGGGACTATGGCTACACCTTC
V gene: TRBV6-4; J gene: TRBJ1-5; D gene: -; clone size: -; CDR3 protein: CASSSGVQVINQPQHF; CDR3 DNA: TGTGCCAGCAGCTCTGGGGTACAGGTAATCAATCAGCCCCAGCATTTT
V gene: TRBV18; J gene: TRBJ1-5; D gene: -; clone size: once; CDR3 protein: CASSPRTVDQPQHF; CDR3 DNA: TGTGCCAGCTCACCCCGAACAGTGGATCAGCCCCAGCATTTT
V gene: TRBV5-4; J gene: TRBJ1-2; D gene: -; clone size: -; CDR3 protein: CASSLAGGIEGYTF; CDR3 DNA: TGTGCCAGCAGCTTGGCCGGGGGGATCGAGGGCTACACCTTC
V gene: TRBV19; J gene: TRBJ2-6; D gene: -; clone size: once; CDR3 protein: CASSIGGRGANVLTF; CDR3 DNA: TGTGCCAGTAGTATTGGGGGGAGGGGGGCCAACGTCCTGACTTTC
V gene: TRBV2; J gene: TRBJ2-1; D gene: -; clone size: -; CDR3 protein: CASRGVGEQFF; CDR3 DNA: TGTGCCAGCCGGGGAGTGGGGGAGCAGTTCTTC